The 28 T cell receptor beta chains reported below all come from one sample, sequenced in a study of T cell responses to AZD1222 COVID-19 vaccine. The protocol was immunoSEQ multiplex PCR, while the TCRdb copy is restricted to in-frame clones and leaves out a portion. In the table there are 100,000 to 150,000 clones, just over 85% of which are singletons. The material sequenced was peripheral blood, taken on day 0 of AZD1222 vaccination. The receptor set was obtained from an adult in good health.

The chain employs TRBV7-3 and TRBJ1-4, with D unresolved. Germline lookup yields CDR1 SGHTA and CDR2 FQGTGA. CDR3 length: 18 residues. With 0 bases removed from V and 0 bases from J, the gap between germline ends came to 14 bases. CDR3 in DNA: TGTGCCAGCAGCTTAACGGGCGGTTCCCACGCAACTAATGAAAAACTGTTTTTT. Its protein is CASSLTGGSHATNEKLFF.

This clone has a handful of counts. The chain employs TRBV3-1 (or the pseudogene TRBV3-2) and TRBJ2-7; the D gene is possibly TRBD1 (6 bases). CDR1 LGHDT and CDR2 YNNKEL come from the germline V gene (reference sequence). Trimming pared 1 base from V and 2 bases from J, leaving 12 bases between. The CDR3 length is 15 residues. The CDR3 nucleotides read TGTGCCAGCAGCCAAGTGTCAGGGGTAGCCTACGAGCAGTACTTC. Its protein product is CASSQVSGVAYEQYF.

V usage is TRBV10-3 and J usage is TRBJ1-5; 8 bases agree with TRBD1. With V trimmed by 0 bases and J by 3 bases, 13 bases remained unmatched. The V gene's germline CDR1 is ENHRY and CDR2 SYGVKD. CDR3 length: 19 amino acids. The DNA of the CDR3 is TGTGCCATCAGTGAGTCACCAGACAGGGGAGGAGGAATCAATCAGCCCCAGCATTTT. It specifies CAISESPDRGGGINQPQHF.

The chain carries TRBV27 and TRBJ2-1; 9 positions agree with TRBD2. The trim removed 4 bases at V and 5 bases at J, leaving 6 bases unmatched. This CDR3 spans 15 amino acids. CDR1 and CDR2 from the germline V gene are MNHEY and SMNVEV (reference sequence). The CDR3 DNA reads as TGTGCCAGCAGTTCTAGCGGGGCAGGACACAATGAGCAGTTCTTC. Translation gives CASSSSGAGHNEQFF.

The chain joins TRBV5-6 to TRBJ2-7; unclear D gene. This CDR3 has 12 amino acids. Trimming pared 0 bases from V and 2 bases from J, leaving 3 bases between. Germline values: CDR1 SGHDT, CDR2 YYEEEE. DNA for the CDR3: TGTGCCAGCAGCTTGGACACCTACGAGCAGTACTTC. This sequence encodes CASSLDTYEQYF.

DNA of the CDR3: TGTGCCAGCAGCTCTCAGGGGGCTGGGGCCAACGTCCTGACTTTC. It is translated as CASSSQGAGANVLTF. The rearrangement joins TRBV9 to TRBJ2-6, with 7 positions matching TRBD1. J gave up 2 bases and V 4 bases, and 3 bases lay outside the gene matches. This CDR3 spans 15 amino acids. CDR1 is SGDLS, CDR2 YYNGEE, per germline. Filled out from reference TRBV9 and TRBJ2-6, the complete variable domain reads DSGVTQTPKHLITATGQRVTLRCSPRSGDLSVYWYQQSLDQGLQFLIQYYNGEERAKGNILERFSAQQFPDLHSELNLSSLELGDSALYFCASSSQGAGANVLTFGAGSRLTVL.

V and J are TRBV10-3 and TRBJ1-4; tentative D call: TRBD1 (5 bases). The CDR3 is made up of 17 amino acids. The germline V gene has CDR1 ENHRY and CDR2 SYGVKD. V gave up 3 bases and J gave up 1 base, with 15 bases separating them. The CDR3 DNA follows: TGTGCCATCAGTGACCCGGACCCGGGACGAACTAATGAAAAACTGTTTTTT. Amino acid sequence: CAISDPDPGRTNEKLFF.

This clone has more than one count but fewer than ten. V is TRBV5-6 and J is TRBJ2-1, with TRBD1 as a possible D gene (6 bases). The length of the CDR3 is 13 residues. Trimming cost V 5 bases and J 4 bases, with 10 bases left between them. The germline gives CDR1 SGHDT, CDR2 YYEEEE. The CDR3 DNA follows: TGTGCCAGCAGAATGACAGGTTACAATGAGCAGTTCTTC. It codes for CASRMTGYNEQFF. Variable domain in full (rest from reference TRBV5-6 and TRBJ2-1): DAGVTQSPTHLIKTRGQQVTLRCSPKSGHDTVSWYQQALGQGPQFIFQYYEEEERQRGNFPDRFSGHQFPNYSSELNVNALLLGDSALYLCASRMTGYNEQFFGPGTRLTVL.

V is TRBV7-8 and J is TRBJ2-7, with D tentatively TRBD2 (5 bases). Germline V lookup: CDR1 SGHVS, CDR2 FQNEAQ. CDR3 length: 14 amino acids. V lost 7 bases to trimming and J lost 2 bases, with 15 bases between them. In nucleotides, the CDR3 is TGTGCCAGCAACCAACCGGGAAACACCTACGAGCAGTACTTC. Residues: CASNQPGNTYEQYF.

This clone appeared once. This chain connects TRBV2 to TRBJ1-5; 10 bases map to TRBD1. The CDR3 has 15 residues. Per germline, CDR1 SNHLY and CDR2 FYNNEI. The junction had 5 bases not matched to a gene; V was cut back by 4 bases and J by 5 bases. The CDR3 DNA sequence: TGTGCCAGCAGTGCGGGACAGGGGAATTATCAGCCCCAGCATTTT. It yields the protein CASSAGQGNYQPQHF.

The rearrangement links TRBV10-3 to TRBJ2-7; 14 bases agree with TRBD2. Germline CDR1 and CDR2: ENHRY and SYGVKD. The CDR3 sequence is 15 residues long. V lost 8 bases, J lost 8 bases, and 11 bases stayed unmatched. In DNA form, the CDR3 reads TGTGCCATCGGAACTTCCGGGACTAGCGGGAGTAAGCAGTACTTC. Translation gives CAIGTSGTSGSKQYF.

The chain links TRBV6-1 to TRBJ1-2, with no clear D. The CDR3 sequence is 13 residues long. Germline CDR1 is MNHNS and CDR2 is SASEGT. V was shortened by 2 bases and J by 5 bases, with 9 bases between the two germline ends. The CDR3 DNA follows: TGTGCCAGCAGTGAAAATCGGGGTTATGGCTACACCTTC. Protein: CASSENRGYGYTF.

This chain uses TRBV6-5 with TRBJ2-2; D possibly matches TRBD1 or TRBD2 (6 bases each). The V end lost 2 bases, the J end lost 4 bases, and 11 bases lay between the germline ends. The CDR3 consists of 15 residues. In germline, CDR1 is MNHEY, CDR2 SVGAGI. CDR3 in DNA: TGTGCCAGCAGTTACCTACAGGGAGGCACCGGGGAGCTGTTTTTT. Translated: CASSYLQGGTGELFF.

This chain joins TRBV10-3 and TRBJ2-2; D gene unclear. The CDR3 contains 16 residues. CDR1 and CDR2 from the germline V gene are ENHRY and SYGVKD. V lost 3 bases and J 0 bases, leaving 11 bases between the germline ends. CDR3: CAISDLTKSNTGELFF. Here the CDR3 DNA reads TGTGCCATCAGTGATTTAACTAAATCGAACACCGGGGAGCTGTTTTTT.

The chain employs TRBV7-6 and TRBJ1-3; 8 bases line up with TRBD1. The CDR3 sequence is 14 residues long. Losses at the gene ends were 5 bases for V and 4 bases for J; bases not matched to a gene: 4. In germline, CDR1 is SGHVS, CDR2 FNYEAQ. In nucleotides, the CDR3 is TGTGCCAGCAGCCCGACAGGGGCGGGAAACACCATATATTTT. It yields the protein CASSPTGAGNTIYF.

The chain's CDR3 is CASSLTGNTEAFF. The DNA of the CDR3 is TGTGCCAGCAGCCTGACAGGGAACACTGAAGCTTTCTTT. V and J are TRBV11-3 and TRBJ1-1, with D possibly matching TRBD1 (6 bases). V was pared by 5 bases and J by 1 base, with 8 bases between. Looked up from germline, CDR1 is SGHNT and CDR2 is YENEEA. The CDR3 has 13 residues.

The chain links TRBV6-5 to TRBJ1-2, with D maybe TRBD1 (5 bases). This CDR3 comprises 15 residues. The V gene lost 0 bases and the J gene lost 0 bases, with 8 bases spanning the gap. The germline V gene has CDR1 MNHEY and CDR2 SVGAGI. The CDR3 nucleotides read TGTGCCAGCAGTTACTCGGCAGGGACTAACTATGGCTACACCTTC. This gives the protein CASSYSAGTNYGYTF.

The CDR3: CASRDRRAPSEQYF. In nucleotides, the CDR3 is TGCGCCAGCAGAGATCGGAGGGCCCCCTCCGAGCAGTACTTC. This chain connects TRBV5-1 to TRBJ2-7; possible D gene TRBD2, 6 bases. The ends were cut back, 5 bases at V and 6 bases at J, with 18 bases in the middle. The CDR3 has 14 amino acids. CDR1 SGHRS and CDR2 YFSETQ come from the germline V gene.

The chain links TRBV2 to TRBJ1-2; possible D gene TRBD1, 5 bases. CDR1 and CDR2 from the germline V gene are SNHLY and FYNNEI. The length of the CDR3 is 13 residues. Trimming took 3 bases from V and 6 from J, leaving 11 bases between them. CDR3 protein: CASSETVYNGYTF. CDR3 nucleotide sequence: TGTGCCAGCAGTGAGACAGTCTACAATGGCTACACCTTC. The full variable domain, with the rest looked up from reference TRBV2 and TRBJ1-2, is EPEVTQTPSHQVTQMGQEVILRCVPISNHLYFYWYRQILGQKVEFLVSFYNNEISEKSEIFDDQFSVERPDGSNFTLKIRSTKLEDSAMYFCASSETVYNGYTFGSGTRLTVV.

The gene calls are TRBV13 and TRBJ2-7, with 7 bases identical to TRBD1. Germline trimming cut 5 bases from V and 3 bases from J; bases unmatched to any gene: 7. CDR1 and CDR2 from the germline V gene are PRHDT and FYEKMQ (reference sequence). The CDR3 length is 14 residues. Here the CDR3 DNA reads TGTGCCAGCAGCCATACAGGGGTCCTCTACGAGCAGTACTTC. It specifies CASSHTGVLYEQYF.

The chain carries TRBV28 and TRBJ1-2; possibly TRBD1 for D (5 bases). CDR1 and CDR2 from the germline V gene are MDHEN and SYDVKM. CDR3 length: 17 amino acids. V was trimmed by 4 bases and J by 0 bases, leaving 18 bases between them. This chain's CDR3 is CASSSFGGRRTNYGYTF. DNA of the CDR3: TGTGCCAGCAGTTCATTTGGGGGACGGAGGACTAACTATGGCTACACCTTC.

The chain joins TRBV25-1 to TRBJ2-7; a weak D match, TRBD1 (6 bases). In germline, CDR1 is MGHDK, CDR2 SYGVNS. V lost 5 bases and J lost 1, with 12 bases in between. This CDR3 is built from 14 residues. The CDR3 loop reads CASSPLQGSYEQYF. Written as DNA, the CDR3 is TGTGCCAGCAGTCCATTACAGGGATCCTACGAGCAGTACTTC.

The chain uses TRBV19 and TRBJ2-7; 7 bases align to TRBD1. Per the germline V gene, CDR1 is LNHDA and CDR2 is SQIVND (reference sequence). The CDR3 contains 14 residues. V trimming: 5 bases; J trimming: 3 bases; junction bases outside the gene matches: 7. CDR3 nucleotides: TGTGCCAGTAGTTCTGGGACAGAACTCTACGAGCAGTACTTC. Amino acid sequence: CASSSGTELYEQYF.

The chain links TRBV5-1 to TRBJ2-5; 8 nucleotides line up with TRBD2. V gave up 2 bases and J gave up 7 bases; unmatched junction bases: 10. There are 15 residues in the CDR3. CDR1 is SGHRS, CDR2 YFSETQ, per germline. The CDR3 region has the DNA TGCGCCAGCAGCTTCAGTAGCGGGACCGTCTGGACCCAGTACTTC. Residues: CASSFSSGTVWTQYF.

The chain has TRBV10-1 and TRBJ2-3; 9 bases agree with TRBD1. This CDR3 region has 14 residues. Germline trimming cut 4 bases from V and 6 bases from J; bases unmatched to any gene: 5. CDR1 WNHNN and CDR2 SYGVQD come from the germline V gene (reference sequence). CDR3 amino acids: CASSVGQGWDTQYF. Here the CDR3 DNA reads TGCGCCAGCAGTGTTGGACAGGGGTGGGATACGCAGTATTTT.

This clone was seen more than once but under ten times. DNA of the CDR3: TGTGCCAGCAGCCGAATGACTAGCGGGAGACCCGAGCAGTACTTC. This gives the protein CASSRMTSGRPEQYF. This sequence joins TRBV3-1 (or the pseudogene TRBV3-2) and TRBJ2-7, with 12 bases that match TRBD2. The J segment lost 6 bases and the V segment lost 4 bases, leaving 7 bases of the junction unmatched. The CDR3 loop spans 15 amino acids. Germline V lookup: CDR1 LGHDT, CDR2 YNNKEL (reference sequence).

The V and J genes are TRBV10-3 and TRBJ1-5; D gene unclear. Trimming took off 2 bases at V and 2 bases at J, with 13 bases between the two ends. The CDR3 is made up of 16 amino acids. The germline gives CDR1 ENHRY, CDR2 SYGVKD. CDR3 amino acids: CAISEAVIVGNQPQHF. The DNA of the CDR3 is TGTGCCATCAGTGAGGCGGTCATCGTTGGCAATCAGCCCCAGCATTTT.

This clone has a handful of counts. The gene calls are TRBV5-4 and TRBJ1-1, with D uncertain. This CDR3 is 12 amino acids long. Germline V CDR1 and CDR2: SGHNT, YYREEE (reference sequence). V gave up 0 bases and J gave up 3 bases, with 3 bases separating them. This CDR3 reads CASSLGDTEAFF. CDR3 nucleotides: TGTGCCAGCAGCTTGGGTGACACTGAAGCTTTCTTT.